This TCR beta chain is from a study of cytomegalovirus exposure and HLA in healthy donors. This PCR relied on a set of 60 Vbeta primers and 13 Jbeta primers. Sequencing was performed with immunoSEQ multiplex PCR; in TCRdb, only in-frame clones are kept and a portion is missing. The sample holds under 200,000 clones, over 75% seen once. The CDR3 spans 15 residues. The V and J ends lost 6 bases and 1 base, in that order; junction bases with no gene match: 9. Germline assignment: CDR1 SGHTA and CDR2 FQGNSA. This clone is termed medium-sized. Its antigen remains unknown. Findings of the study overall: Researchers reported in a later analysis that a missense DCLRE1C variant was tied to TCR beta V- and J-gene trimming.

The TCR comes from a man in his fifties in good health and CMV-seronegative. The V and J genes are TRBV7-2 and TRBJ2-7; 7 nucleotides align to TRBD2. Sequencing was carried out using PBMCs. CDR3 loop: CASSDQRGGSYEQYF. The CDR3 DNA follows: TGTGCCAGCAGTGATCAGCGGGGTGGTTCCTACGAGCAGTACTTC.